This T cell receptor beta chain was sequenced during a study of T cell clones after liver transplantation (dated by TCRdb to the late 2010s). With regard to the full study: ITN030ST, the source of the samples, was a randomized trial that attempted immunosuppression withdrawal within 2 years of liver transplantation. After a pre-transplant mixed lymphocyte reaction, TCRbeta sequencing was used to pinpoint donor-reactive T cell clones, which were subsequently tracked in post-transplant blood. Third party-reactive TCRbeta sequences from pre-transplant MLRs were also identified as an antigen-independent comparator for donor-reactive sequences. Of the eight recipients, three were HCV-positive, while the remaining recipients had been transplanted for non-autoimmune, non-viral indications. No induction therapy was given to the subjects, and standard immunosuppression was administered until randomization at 12-24 months post-transplant. Tolerance meant complete immunosuppression withdrawal for at least one year without liver enzymes rising beyond twice the upper limit of normal. Blood samples were collected pre-transplant, pre-randomization before withdrawal, and post-randomization after either full withdrawal or failed withdrawal. The study cohort included 8 liver transplant recipients, of whom 3 were classified as tolerant and 5 as non-tolerant. Results and caveats for the whole study, not just this receptor: A greater decline was seen for donor-reactive sequences than for third party-reactive sequences, suggesting partial antigen-specific deletion unrelated to withdrawal success. Once repertoire turnover was taken into account, donor-reactive detection showed a significant reduction for CD4 in 7 of 8 subjects and for CD8 in 8 of 8. Circulating donor-reactive CD4 TCRbeta sequences fell significantly post-transplant in most of the 8 subjects, irrespective of tolerance or HCV status. In a couple of subjects, low numbers of available donor cells limited the measurable donor-reactive repertoire. Because allograft tissue specimens were not available, migration of donor-reactive T cells into the graft, rather than deletion, may have occurred. The conclusions were preliminary, being limited by small, heterogeneous patient numbers and by non-standardized post-transplant time points.

In the paper's terms, the time point label means: pre-transplant. Thawed unstimulated PBMCs were stained for CD3, CD4 and CD8 and FACS-sorted into CD3+CD4+ and CD3+CD8+ populations. Each of the 8 studied subjects was randomized to immunosuppression withdrawal. The Qiagen DNeasy Blood and Tissue Kit was used for isolation of genomic DNA. With respect to this clone: Its recognized antigen is unknown. Qualities for individual bases were not recorded, and no much larger clone is one base off.

Frozen genomic DNA underwent high-throughput TCRbeta CDR3 sequencing by immunoSEQ, including PCR amplification, mapping, bias correction and internal controls. Turning to the authors' computational methods: Productive rearrangements were retained, and unique TCRbeta sequences were defined by the CDR3 nucleotide sequence together with the V and J gene. Donor-reactive sequences required at least 5-fold expansion in CFSE-low cells versus unstimulated pre-transplant cells and at least 0.01% frequency. Minimum frequency thresholds were set for each subject on the basis of the unstimulated sample with the lowest template count, so that a detection power of at least 90% was ensured. Repertoire turnover was measured by Jensen-Shannon divergence between the top 1000 TCRbeta sequences post- and pre-transplant. Changes in detection of donor-reactive sequences were tested with two-sided Fisher's exact tests. TCRdb obtained this table from immuneACCESS and retained in-frame rearrangements with V and J assigned. These tables miss some clones; where compared with another copy, unresolved V genes account for less than half of the shortfall, and the remainder is unexplained. For V, J and clone size, that table is used; D and trimming come from the DNA. The sample yields about 74,000 clones; 80% were counted once. The ten largest clones take up about 0.6% of the sample.

V ends up 2 bases short and J 3 bases short, with an unmatched junction base count of 4. The CDR3 measures 15 amino acids from cysteine to phenylalanine. The only DNA kept is the CDR3, 45 bases in frame from the first base. Sequences MGHRA (CDR1) and YSYEKL (CDR2) are obtained from the germline V gene. The TCR was taken from a human donor who received a liver transplant. This specimen was CD4+ T cells from blood, taken before liver transplant. Recombination joined TRBV4-1 with TRBJ2-7, and TRBD1 aligns with 10 junction nucleotides. The sequence in DNA is TGCGCCAGCAGCCAAATGGACAGGGGGGACTACGAGCAGTACTTC. Translated, this gives CASSQMDRGDYEQYF.